This TCR beta chain comes out of a study of T cell changes during pregnancy in multiple sclerosis. The junction had 7 bases not matched to a gene; V was cut back by 3 bases and J by 4 bases. Germline V CDR1 and CDR2: SGHNT, YYREEE (reference sequence). CDR3 length equals 15 residues. Repertoires were generated with immunoSEQ multiplex PCR, while TCRdb's copy carries only in-frame clones and drops some. The data hold 45,000 to 60,000 clones, with 92% observed a single time. The rearrangement joins TRBV5-4 to TRBJ1-2; 9 nucleotides line up with TRBD1. The sequencing used CD4+ T cells from peripheral blood mononuclear cells, collected after pregnancy. The TCR originated in a female donor in good health, enrolled as a control in a pregnancy study. The CDR3 DNA reads TGTGCCAGCAGCTCTCTACAGGGGGCGGGCTATGGCTACACCTTC. Its protein is CASSSLQGAGYGYTF.